This T cell receptor (beta chain) was identified in a study of blood T cell repertoires in COVID-19 (dated by TCRdb to about 2020). Looking at the study overall: Samples covering the acute and convalescent phases of COVID-19 were provided by collaborators in the United States, Italy and Spain. The dataset comprised deeply sampled blood TCRbeta repertoires from subjects exposed to, actively infected with, or recovered from COVID-19. Samples came from the ongoing ImmuneRACE study (first 160 participants) plus 1,254 subjects from 6 global collaborators. The repertoires were released in a freely available public database meant as a resource for research on the immune response to SARS-CoV-2. Sample metadata almost always included a de-identified subject ID, COVID-19 status, age in years and sex. The prospective study material was composed of cDNA or gDNA derived from T cells, B-cell-depleted T cells, or PBMCs. Where HLA class I and class II types were available, the types were taken from metadata supplied by the sample provider, not from assay-based typing. General findings and caveats noted by the study authors: Clinical and demographic metadata were provided uncurated, with the amount varying by source and participant.

From its cysteine to its valine, the CDR3 spans 13 amino acids. The entry retains the CDR3 DNA only, 39 bases that are in frame from base 1. Deletion took 6 bases off V and 6 bases off J, with a span of 15 bases between the germline ends. Comments on this clone: Its antigen is still unknown. The sample holds no much larger clone one base away, and base qualities are not on file.

Collaborating institutions collected whole blood in K2EDTA tubes following their own protocols. For TCRbeta analysis, collaborator samples were shipped as frozen whole blood, as isolated PBMCs, or as DNA extracted from either sample type. TCRbeta CDR3 regions were amplified from genomic DNA using the immunoSEQ Assay, a bias-controlled multiplex PCR. Per the original workflow: Within the assay, amplification of reference gene primers was used to estimate how many nucleated cells each sample contained. To quantify the absolute abundance of each unique TCRbeta CDR3 rearrangement, sequence reads were collapsed and filtered. For each sample, productive Simpson clonality was calculated as the square root of Simpson's diversity index over productive rearrangements. This immuneACCESS table, as held by TCRdb, lists in-frame sequences with V and J called but not all clones. Of the missing ones, under half trace to an unresolved V gene in checked studies; the others have no known cause. Clone size and the V and J calls come from that table; the DNA yielded D and trimming. For this sample the table gives roughly 150,000 clones, of which approximately 80% were detected only once. The ten largest account for 35% to 55% of the sample.

This chain joins TRBV12-3 or TRBV12-4 to TRBJ2-7; the D gene is perhaps TRBD2, from 5 matching bases. The sequencing sample was made of peripheral blood. The clonotype comes from a human donor in a cohort sampled during active COVID-19. The nucleotide sequence reads as follows: TGTGCCAGCAGCCTAGCAGGTTTTCTCGAGCAGTACGTC. Its protein is CASSLAGFLEQYV.